Below are 3 T cell receptor beta chains sequenced from a single sample in a study of blood T cell repertoires in COVID-19. Here immunoSEQ multiplex PCR was the method, and the copy in TCRdb shows in-frame clones only, minus some. The table shows about 480,000 clones, with roughly 89% occurring only once. Sequencing used peripheral blood. Source of these receptors: a woman aged 30 to 39 with acute or convalescent COVID-19.

This clone was observed a few times. The CDR3 protein is CASGVHPGEQYF. The CDR3 nucleotides are TGTGCCAGCGGGGTTCACCCGGGGGAGCAGTACTTC. The gene calls are TRBV28 and TRBJ2-7; a weak D match, TRBD2 (5 bases). The length of the CDR3 is 12 residues. CDR1 is MDHEN, CDR2 SYDVKM, per germline. Trimming pared 8 bases from V and 7 bases from J, leaving 15 bases between.

This clone has a single count. V is TRBV4-1 and J is TRBJ1-1; possible D gene TRBD1, 6 bases. Looked up from germline, CDR1 is MGHRA and CDR2 is YSYEKL. This CDR3 is 13 amino acids long. V shed 4 bases and J shed 8 bases, with 14 bases lying between them. CDR3 nucleotides: TGCGCCAGCAGCCCACAGGGAATTTGGGAAGCTTTCTTT. This translates into CASSPQGIWEAFF.

This chain links TRBV5-1 with TRBJ2-1, with TRBD2 as a possible D gene (6 bases). V lost 4 bases and J 8 bases, leaving 19 bases between the germline ends. This CDR3 has 15 residues. Looked up from germline, CDR1 is SGHRS and CDR2 is YFSETQ. The CDR3 DNA reads as TGCGCCAGCAGCCCGGGACTCGTCGATATAGATGAGCAGTTCTTC. The encoded protein is CASSPGLVDIDEQFF.